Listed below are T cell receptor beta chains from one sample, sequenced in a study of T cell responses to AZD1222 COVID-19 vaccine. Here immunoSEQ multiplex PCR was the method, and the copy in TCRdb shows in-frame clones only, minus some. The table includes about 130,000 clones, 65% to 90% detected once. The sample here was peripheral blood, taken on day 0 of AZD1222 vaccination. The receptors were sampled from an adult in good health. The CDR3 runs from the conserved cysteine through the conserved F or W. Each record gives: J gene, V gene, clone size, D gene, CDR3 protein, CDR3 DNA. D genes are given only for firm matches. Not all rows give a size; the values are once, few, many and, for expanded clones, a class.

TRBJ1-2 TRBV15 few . CATSGRQEGYGYTF TGTGCCACCAGCGGCCGACAGGAGGGCTATGGCTACACCTTC
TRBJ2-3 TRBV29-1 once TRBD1 CSAFGDRGPLDTQYF TGCAGCGCTTTTGGGGACAGGGGACCTTTAGATACGCAGTATTTT
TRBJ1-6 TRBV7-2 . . CASSSQPNRNSPLHF TGTGCCAGCAGCTCCCAACCTAACCGTAATTCACCCCTCCACTTT
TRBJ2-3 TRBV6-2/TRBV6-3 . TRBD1 CASSPATGGFGTQYF TGTGCCAGCAGCCCAGCGACAGGGGGGTTTGGTACGCAGTATTTT
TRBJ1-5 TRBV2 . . CASSEVQGTALNQPQHF TGTGCCAGCAGTGAGGTCCAGGGGACCGCCCTTAATCAGCCCCAGCATTTT
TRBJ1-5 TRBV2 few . CASSEGTSSNQPQHF TGTGCCAGCAGTGAAGGGACATCCAGCAATCAGCCCCAGCATTTT
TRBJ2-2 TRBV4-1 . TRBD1 CASSFAQGASTGELFF TGCGCCAGCAGCTTTGCACAGGGGGCGAGCACCGGGGAGCTGTTTTTT
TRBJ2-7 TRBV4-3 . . CASSQDAGSSYEQYF TGCGCCAGCAGCCAAGACGCAGGGAGCTCCTACGAGCAGTACTTC
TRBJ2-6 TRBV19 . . CASNRGLGANVLTF TGTGCCAGTAATCGGGGGCTGGGGGCCAACGTCCTGACTTTC
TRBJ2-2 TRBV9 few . CASSVVEIGELFF TGTGCCAGCAGCGTAGTGGAAATCGGGGAGCTGTTTTTT
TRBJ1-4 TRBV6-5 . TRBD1 CASSQGAGEKLFF TGTGCCAGCAGTCAGGGGGCTGGTGAAAAACTGTTTTTT
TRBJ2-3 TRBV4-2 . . CASSQDRAGSSGADTQYF TGTGCCAGCAGCCAAGATCGGGCAGGGTCGTCGGGGGCAGATACGCAGTATTTT
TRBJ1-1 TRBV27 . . CASSLSGFVNTEAFF TGTGCCAGCAGTTTAAGTGGGTTTGTGAACACTGAAGCTTTCTTT
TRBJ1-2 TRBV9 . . CASSPRAGSYGYTF TGTGCCAGCAGCCCCCGCGCGGGTTCCTATGGCTACACCTTC
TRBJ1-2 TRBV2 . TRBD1 CASLRQGAVGYTF TGTGCCAGCCTGAGACAGGGGGCAGTCGGCTACACCTTC
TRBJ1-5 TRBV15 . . CATRDSSGTVNQPQHF TGTGCCACCAGAGACAGTTCCGGGACCGTAAATCAGCCCCAGCATTTT
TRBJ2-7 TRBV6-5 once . CASSYRTGGPYEQYF TGTGCCAGCAGTTACCGGACAGGAGGGCCCTACGAGCAGTACTTC
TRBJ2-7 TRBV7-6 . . CASSSKFRPGEQYF TGTGCCAGCAGCTCCAAGTTTCGCCCGGGTGAGCAGTACTTC
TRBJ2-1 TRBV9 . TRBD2 CASSASGHSNNEQFF TGTGCCAGCAGCGCTAGCGGGCACTCTAACAATGAGCAGTTCTTC
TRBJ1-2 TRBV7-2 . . CASSFTGLGGYTF TGTGCCAGCAGCTTTACGGGATTAGGTGGCTACACCTTC
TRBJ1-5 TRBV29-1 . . CSVITRSSEGNQPQHF TGCAGCGTTATCACTCGATCGTCAGAGGGCAATCAGCCCCAGCATTTT
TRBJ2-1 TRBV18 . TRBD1 CASSRPRDRTNEQFF TGTGCCAGCTCAAGACCTCGGGACAGGACCAATGAGCAGTTCTTC
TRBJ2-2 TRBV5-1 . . CASSGGHTGELFF TGCGCCAGCAGCGGAGGGCACACCGGGGAGCTGTTTTTT
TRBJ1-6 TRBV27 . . CASSFNRVDSPLHF TGTGCCAGCAGTTTTAACAGGGTGGATTCACCCCTCCACTTT
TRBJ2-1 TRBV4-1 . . CASSQDWSYEQFF TGCGCCAGCAGCCAAGATTGGAGTTATGAGCAGTTCTTC
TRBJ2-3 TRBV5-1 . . CASSLRGTDTQYF TGCGCCAGCAGCTTGAGAGGCACAGATACGCAGTATTTT
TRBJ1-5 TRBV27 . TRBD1 CASSSSPGTGSYSNQPQHF TGTGCCAGCAGTTCCAGTCCCGGGACAGGTTCTTATAGCAATCAGCCCCAGCATTTT
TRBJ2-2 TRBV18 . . CASSPSHTGELFF TGTGCCAGCTCACCAAGTCACACCGGGGAGCTGTTTTTT
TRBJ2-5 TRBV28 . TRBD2 CASSFYSGGFRETQYF TGTGCCAGCAGTTTTTACTCGGGGGGGTTTCGGGAGACCCAGTACTTC
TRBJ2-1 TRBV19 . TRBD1 CASGTGVYNEQFF TGTGCCAGCGGGACAGGGGTATACAATGAGCAGTTCTTC
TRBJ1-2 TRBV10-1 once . CASRVAGYYGYTF TGCGCCAGCAGGGTGGCAGGGTACTATGGCTACACCTTC
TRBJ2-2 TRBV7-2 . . CASSATGDTGELFF TGTGCCAGCAGCGCTACCGGGGACACCGGGGAGCTGTTTTTT
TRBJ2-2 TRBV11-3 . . CASSLGASRTGELFF TGTGCCAGCAGCTTGGGGGCGTCGAGGACCGGGGAGCTGTTTTTT
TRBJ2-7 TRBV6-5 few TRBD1 CASSLDRVASYEQYF TGTGCCAGCAGCCTGGACAGGGTGGCCTCCTACGAGCAGTACTTC
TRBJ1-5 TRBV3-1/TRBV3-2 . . CASSQDQGLQPQHF TGTGCCAGCAGCCAAGATCAGGGACTTCAGCCCCAGCATTTT
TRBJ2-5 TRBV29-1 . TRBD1 CSVTTGVETQYF TGCAGCGTCACCACAGGGGTGGAGACCCAGTACTTC
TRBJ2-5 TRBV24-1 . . CATSLGVLETQYF TGTGCCACCAGTCTAGGGGTGCTGGAGACCCAGTACTTC
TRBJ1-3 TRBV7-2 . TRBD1 CASSRDRRDTIYF TGTGCCAGCAGCCGGGACAGACGGGACACCATATATTTT
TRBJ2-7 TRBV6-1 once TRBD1 CASSTRQGIEQYF TGTGCCAGCAGTACGCGACAGGGGATCGAGCAGTACTTC
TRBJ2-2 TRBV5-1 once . CASSRTLAGELFF TGCGCCAGCAGCAGGACGCTAGCCGGGGAGCTGTTTTTT
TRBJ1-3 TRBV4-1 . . CASSQERTSSGNTIYF TGCGCCAGCAGCCAAGAAAGAACGAGCTCTGGAAACACCATATATTTT
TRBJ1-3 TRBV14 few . CASSQDWNSGNTIYF TGTGCCAGCAGCCAAGATTGGAACTCTGGAAACACCATATATTTT
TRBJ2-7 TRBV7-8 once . CASSFDMPSSYEQYF TGTGCCAGCAGCTTCGACATGCCATCATCCTACGAGCAGTACTTC
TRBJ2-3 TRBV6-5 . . CASSYGQISDTQYF TGTGCCAGCAGTTACGGACAGATTTCAGATACGCAGTATTTT
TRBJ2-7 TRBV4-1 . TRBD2 CASSQSGLAGATREQYF TGCGCCAGCAGCCAATCCGGACTAGCGGGGGCCACCCGGGAGCAGTACTTC
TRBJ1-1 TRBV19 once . CASSYRGNTEAFF TGTGCCAGTAGTTATCGGGGAAACACTGAAGCTTTCTTT
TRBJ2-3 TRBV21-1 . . CASCDRALPWDTQYF TGTGCCAGCTGCGACAGGGCCCTCCCCTGGGATACGCAGTATTTT
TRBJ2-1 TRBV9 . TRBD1 CASSPTRGQGSANEQFF TGTGCCAGCAGCCCAACAAGGGGGCAGGGGTCGGCCAATGAGCAGTTCTTC
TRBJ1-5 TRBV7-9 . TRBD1 CASSLGTGTVSNQPQHF TGTGCCAGCAGCTTAGGGACGGGGACAGTAAGCAATCAGCCCCAGCATTTT
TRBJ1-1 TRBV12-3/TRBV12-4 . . CASSRLRQTEAFF TGTGCCAGCAGTCGCCTCCGACAGACAGAAGCTTTCTTT